This T cell receptor (beta chain) was recovered during a study of blood T cell repertoires in COVID-19. Turning to the study itself: Spain, Italy and the United States supplied samples that represented acute and convalescent COVID-19.

Germline loops: CDR1 SGHDN, CDR2 FVKESK. The length of the CDR3 is 13 residues. V was clipped by 1 base and J by 1 base, with 4 bases between them. Using immunoSEQ multiplex PCR, the repertoire was profiled, and TCRdb retains in-frame clones only, with some absent. The sample includes approximately 190,000 clones, around 86% of them seen just once. Individuals aged roughly 18 to 100 years were recruited from around 22 US areas. Participant reports of clinical history set cohort assignment. Sequencing was performed on PBMCs or T cells enriched from blood (not recorded which). This TCR was recovered from a woman between 35 and 50 years old in a cohort exposed to, infected with or recovered from COVID-19 (not recorded which). V and J are TRBV14 and TRBJ1-1; no clear D gene. The DNA for the CDR3 is TGTGCCAGCAGCCAAGGACAGAACACTGAAGCTTTCTTT. As protein: CASSQGQNTEAFF.